This T cell receptor beta chain was identified during a study of T cell responses to AZD1222 COVID-19 vaccine. Background on the study: Both about-4-week and about-12-week second-dose recipients were combined. Study results and caveats: The study reported that nearly half of spike-specific TCRs target unmutated variant regions. Possibly, clonal diversity was underestimated; donors were largely white British and included more females.

This CDR3 has 17 amino acids. J lost 4 bases, V lost 0 bases, and 10 bases had no gene match. Germline CDR1 and CDR2: SGHRS and YFSETQ. On this clone: Antigen specificity is unknown.

The protocol was immunoSEQ multiplex PCR, while the TCRdb copy is restricted to in-frame clones and leaves out a portion. Of roughly 83,000 clones listed, roughly 88% were seen once; the top ten hold 8.7%. Sequenced here: peripheral blood, sampled on day 0 of AZD1222 vaccination. The chain has TRBV5-1 and TRBJ2-7; 10 nucleotides line up with TRBD1. The TCR sequence derives from an adult in good health. The CDR3 DNA is TGCGCCAGCAGCTTGGCCGGAGGAGGGACAGGGGTGTACGAGCAGTACTTC. Its protein is CASSLAGGGTGVYEQYF.